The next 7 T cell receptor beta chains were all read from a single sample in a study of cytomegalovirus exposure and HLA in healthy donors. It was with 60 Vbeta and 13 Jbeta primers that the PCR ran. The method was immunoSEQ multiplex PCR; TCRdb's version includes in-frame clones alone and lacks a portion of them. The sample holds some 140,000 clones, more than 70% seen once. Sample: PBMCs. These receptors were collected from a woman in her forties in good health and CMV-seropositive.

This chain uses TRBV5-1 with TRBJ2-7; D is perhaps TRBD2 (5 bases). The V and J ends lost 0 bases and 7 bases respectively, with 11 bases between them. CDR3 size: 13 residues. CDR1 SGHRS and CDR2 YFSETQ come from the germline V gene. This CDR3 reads CASSLGGRGEQYF. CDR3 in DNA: TGCGCCAGCAGCTTGGGAGGCAGAGGGGAGCAGTACTTC.

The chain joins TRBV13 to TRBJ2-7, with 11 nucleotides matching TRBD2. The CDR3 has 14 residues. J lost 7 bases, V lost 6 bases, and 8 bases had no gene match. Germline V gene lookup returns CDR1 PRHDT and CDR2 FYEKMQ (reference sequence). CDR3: CASRSISGRGEQYF. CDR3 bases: TGTGCCAGCAGATCCATTAGCGGGAGGGGTGAGCAGTACTTC.

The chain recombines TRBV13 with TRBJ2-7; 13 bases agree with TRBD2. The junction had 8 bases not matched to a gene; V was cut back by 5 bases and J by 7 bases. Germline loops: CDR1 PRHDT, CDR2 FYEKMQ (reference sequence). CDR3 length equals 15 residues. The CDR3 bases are TGTGCCAGCAGCCGGACTAGCGGGAGTTCTAGGGAGCAGTACTTC. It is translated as CASSRTSGSSREQYF. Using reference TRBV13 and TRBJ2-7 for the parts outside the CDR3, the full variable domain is AAGVIQSPRHLIKEKRETATLKCYPIPRHDTVYWYQQGPGQDPQFLISFYEKMQSDKGSIPDRFSAQQFSDYHSELNMSSLELGDSALYFCASSRTSGSSREQYFGPGTRLTVT.

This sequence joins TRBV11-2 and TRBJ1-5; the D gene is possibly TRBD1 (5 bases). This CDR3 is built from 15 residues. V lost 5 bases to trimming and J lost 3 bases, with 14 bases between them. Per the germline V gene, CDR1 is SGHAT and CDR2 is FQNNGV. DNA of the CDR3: TGTGCCAGCAGCCTGACAGATGGGTCCAATCAGCCCCAGCATTTT. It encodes CASSLTDGSNQPQHF.

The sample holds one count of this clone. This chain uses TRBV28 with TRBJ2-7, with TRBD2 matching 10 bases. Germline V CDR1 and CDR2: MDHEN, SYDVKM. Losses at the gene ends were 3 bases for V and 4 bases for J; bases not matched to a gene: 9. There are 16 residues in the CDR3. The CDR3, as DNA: TGTGCCAGCAGTTTTTTTCTAGCGGGAGATCCTTACGAGCAGTACTTC. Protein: CASSFFLAGDPYEQYF.

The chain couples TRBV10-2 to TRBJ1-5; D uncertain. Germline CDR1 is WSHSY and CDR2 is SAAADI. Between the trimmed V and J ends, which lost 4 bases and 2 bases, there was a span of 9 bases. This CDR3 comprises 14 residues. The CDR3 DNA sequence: TGCGCCAGCAGTGGGACTGATGGCAATCAGCCCCAGCATTTT. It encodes CASSGTDGNQPQHF.

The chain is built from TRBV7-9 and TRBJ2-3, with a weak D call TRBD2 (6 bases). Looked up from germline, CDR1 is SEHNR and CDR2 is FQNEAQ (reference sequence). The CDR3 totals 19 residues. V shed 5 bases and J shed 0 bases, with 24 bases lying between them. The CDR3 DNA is TGTGCCAGCAGCCCACCAGCCGACGTGGAGGCGGGAAGCACAGATACGCAGTATTTT. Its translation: CASSPPADVEAGSTDTQYF.